The following is a TCR beta chain sequence with its context. The antigen is undetermined. This table comes from immunoSEQ multiplex PCR, and its TCRdb copy is limited to in-frame clones, with some not included. The sample includes approximately 210,000 clones, roughly 88% of them seen just once. This sample is drawn from a study of cytomegalovirus exposure and HLA in healthy donors. Regarding the study as a whole: Most TCR sequences proved rare, with some public TCRs found in many donors. According to a subsequent analysis, TCR clusters identified in the first cohort showed a tendency to co-occur across the 120 or so validation repertoires.

The CDR3 spans 18 residues. Unmatched junction bases numbered 9, after V lost 1 base and J lost 0 bases. The germline V gene encodes CDR1 SEHNR and CDR2 FQNEAQ (reference sequence). This TCR derives from a woman between 18 and 30 years old in good health and CMV-seronegative. Sequenced: PBMCs. The J gene is TRBJ2-5, the V gene TRBV7-9, with 9 bases matching TRBD2. CDR3 sequence (DNA): TGTGCCAGCAGCTTAGGAATTAAGCGGGAGGAAAACCAAGAGACCCAGTACTTC. Its protein product is CASSLGIKREENQETQYF. Filled out from reference TRBV7-9 and TRBJ2-5, the complete variable domain reads DTGVSQNPRHKITKRGQNVTFRCDPISEHNRLYWYRQTLGQGPEFLTYFQNEAQLEKSRLLSDRFSAERPKGSFSTLEIQRTEQGDSAMYLCASSLGIKREENQETQYFGPGTRLLVL.